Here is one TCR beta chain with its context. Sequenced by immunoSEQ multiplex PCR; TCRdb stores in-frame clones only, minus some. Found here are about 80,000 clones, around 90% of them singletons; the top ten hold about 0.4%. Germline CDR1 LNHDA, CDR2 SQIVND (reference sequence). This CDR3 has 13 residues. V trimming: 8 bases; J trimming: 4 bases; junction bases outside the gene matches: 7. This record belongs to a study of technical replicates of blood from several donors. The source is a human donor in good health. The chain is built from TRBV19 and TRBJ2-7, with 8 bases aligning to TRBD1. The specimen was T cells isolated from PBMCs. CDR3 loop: CASGGQGAYEQYF. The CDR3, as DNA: TGTGCCAGTGGGGGCCAGGGGGCATACGAGCAGTACTTC.